This is a list of T cell receptor beta chains from one sample in a study of cytomegalovirus exposure and HLA in healthy donors. Method: immunoSEQ multiplex PCR; TCRdb's copy keeps in-frame clones and lacks some. In the table there are under 200,000 clones, 75% to 80% of which are singletons. The sequencing input was PBMCs. These TCRs come from a woman aged 40 to 50 in good health and CMV-seronegative. Each CDR3 is given with its conserved first and last residue. D genes are given only for firm matches. Some rows have no size entry. The others give once, few or many, or a class for an expanded clone.

TGTGCCAGCAGCTTAGATCCCGCCAGCACTGAAGCTTTCTTT,CASSLDPASTEAFF,-,-,TRBV11-2,TRBJ1-1
TGTGCCAGCACCTCGGACAGGGTAATAGGTGGCTACACCTTC,CASTSDRVIGGYTF,TRBD1,-,TRBV28,TRBJ1-2
TGCGCCAGCAGCCCAGTCCTCGGACAGGGGAGGAGGGCTGAAGCTTTCTTT,CASSPVLGQGRRAEAFF,TRBD1,-,TRBV4-1,TRBJ1-1
TGTGCCAGCAGTGTTAGGGGCCTGACTAGCACAGATACGCAGTATTTT,CASSVRGLTSTDTQYF,-,few,TRBV2,TRBJ2-3
TGTGCCGGCGGGGGGGGGTGGGGAGCTGGGGCCAACGTCCTGACTTTC,CAGGGGWGAGANVLTF,TRBD2,-,TRBV2,TRBJ2-6
TGTGCCAGCAGTCTTAACAGGGGGGGGACCGGGGAGCTGTTTTTT,CASSLNRGGTGELFF,-,-,TRBV11-2,TRBJ2-2
TGTGCAAGTCGCTTAGATATAGCGGGGGGCAAAGATACGCAGTATTTT,CASRLDIAGGKDTQYF,-,-,TRBV12-2,TRBJ2-3
TGTGCCACCAGCCCTTCAGGGACAGGGGGCTACGGCGGGGAGCTGTTTTTT,CATSPSGTGGYGGELFF,TRBD1,-,TRBV15,TRBJ2-2
TGTGCCACCAGCATAGGCAGGGGTTTTGAGACCCAGTACTTC,CATSIGRGFETQYF,-,-,TRBV15,TRBJ2-5
TGCGCCAGCAGGAGATCCGGGACAGGGATTTTCAATGAGCAGTTCTTC,CASRRSGTGIFNEQFF,TRBD1,-,TRBV5-1,TRBJ2-1
TGTGCCAGCAGTGAAGACAGGGTGGTTCAGCCCCAGCATTTT,CASSEDRVVQPQHF,-,-,TRBV6-1,TRBJ1-5
TGTGCCAGCACGACACGTTGGGGGGATGCCTACGAGCAGTACTTC,CASTTRWGDAYEQYF,-,-,TRBV7-8,TRBJ2-7
TGTGCCAGTAGTGGACAAGTCTATGGCTACACCTTC,CASSGQVYGYTF,-,few,TRBV19,TRBJ1-2
TGTGCCAGCAGCGCGAAGGGACAGGGGGCGTCAGGGGCCAACGTCCTGACTTTC,CASSAKGQGASGANVLTF,TRBD1,-,TRBV7-9,TRBJ2-6
TGTGCCAGCAGCCCCCGGGCCGGGACAGGGTCCTCTAATTCACCCCTCCACTTT,CASSPRAGTGSSNSPLHF,TRBD1,-,TRBV7-2,TRBJ1-6
TGCGCCAGCAGCTTGGTTGGCGGGGGGGATAGCACAGATACGCAGTATTTT,CASSLVGGGDSTDTQYF,TRBD2,-,TRBV5-1,TRBJ2-3
TGTGCCAGCAGCTTCTTAGGGACAGCAAAATACAATGAGCAGTTCTTC,CASSFLGTAKYNEQFF,TRBD1,-,TRBV7-8,TRBJ2-1
TGTGCCAGCAGCCAAGACAGGGGGCCTGGCTACACCTTC,CASSQDRGPGYTF,TRBD1,-,TRBV4-2,TRBJ1-2
TGTGCCAGCAGTGAAGAAAGAGGGCCCTCCTACGAGCAGTACTTC,CASSEERGPSYEQYF,-,-,TRBV2,TRBJ2-7
TGTGCCAGCAGCCCAGGGTCTCCTGGAAACACCATATATTTT,CASSPGSPGNTIYF,-,-,TRBV7-9,TRBJ1-3
TGTGCCAGCAGTTATACAGGGAACACTGAAGCTTTCTTT,CASSYTGNTEAFF,-,-,TRBV28,TRBJ1-1
TGTGCCAGCACCCTAGATAGGAATTCCTACAATGAGCAGTTCTTC,CASTLDRNSYNEQFF,-,-,TRBV5-4,TRBJ2-1
TGTGCCAGCAGCTTAGACGGGGAGGTTGGAGAGACCCAGTACTTC,CASSLDGEVGETQYF,-,-,TRBV11-2,TRBJ2-5
TGTGCCAGCAGTCTGGGACAGCCGAACTATGGCTACACCTTC,CASSLGQPNYGYTF,TRBD1,-,TRBV2,TRBJ1-2
TGTGCCAGCAGTCTGGGACAGGGATCCCACGAGCAGTACTTC,CASSLGQGSHEQYF,TRBD1,-,TRBV28,TRBJ2-7
TGTGCCAGCTCACCAGACCAGGTCACCGGGGAGCTGTTTTTT,CASSPDQVTGELFF,-,-,TRBV18,TRBJ2-2
TGTGCCAGCAGTACCCACGGGGGAAACTACAATGAGCAGTTCTTC,CASSTHGGNYNEQFF,-,-,TRBV6-5,TRBJ2-1
TGTGCCAGCAGTCCCCTTTGGGGAGGGCACTCTGGAAACACCATATATTTT,CASSPLWGGHSGNTIYF,-,-,TRBV5-6,TRBJ1-3
TGCGCCAGCAGCGACGCTAGCGGGGGCACCGGGGAGCTGTTTTTT,CASSDASGGTGELFF,TRBD2,-,TRBV5-1,TRBJ2-2
TGTGCCAGCAGTTTAGTTCAGGCCCCCTACGAGCAGTACTTC,CASSLVQAPYEQYF,-,once,TRBV28,TRBJ2-7
TGTGCCAGCAGTCTCTTCAGGGAATCGCATTCACCCCTCCACTTT,CASSLFRESHSPLHF,-,-,TRBV6-1,TRBJ1-6
TGCGCCAGCAGCCCCGGGACAGGGAGCTCCTACGAGCAGTACTTC,CASSPGTGSSYEQYF,TRBD1,few,TRBV5-1,TRBJ2-7
TGTGCCAGCTCGCGATGGACAGGGGGCAAGGACGAGCAGTACTTC,CASSRWTGGKDEQYF,TRBD1,-,TRBV18,TRBJ2-7
TGTGCAGGTCGCCCCCCTCTGGGTATTCGGGACAGTTCCTACGAGCAGTACTTC,CAGRPPLGIRDSSYEQYF,-,-,TRBV12-2,TRBJ2-7
TGTGCCAGCAGCTTCGAGGCTGGCTACACCTTC,CASSFEAGYTF,-,-,TRBV5-6,TRBJ1-2
TGTGCCAGCAGCCAAAGGACAGCTTCGGGGTATGGCTACACCTTC,CASSQRTASGYGYTF,-,-,TRBV11-2,TRBJ1-2
TGCAGCGTTGTCGGAGGGGGCAGTGGGGGAACTGAAGCTTTCTTT,CSVVGGGSGGTEAFF,TRBD1,-,TRBV29-1,TRBJ1-1
TGTGCCAGCAGCTTGGGGGAAATAGGGGTTCACACTGAAGCTTTCTTT,CASSLGEIGVHTEAFF,-,few,TRBV5-4,TRBJ1-1
TGTGCCAGCAAATCCGGGGACAGGGGGCTCACTGAAGCTTTCTTT,CASKSGDRGLTEAFF,TRBD1,-,TRBV6-6,TRBJ1-1
TGTGCCAGCAGCCGGGCCGCTAACTATGGCTACACCTTC,CASSRAANYGYTF,-,-,TRBV14,TRBJ1-2
TGTGCCAGCAGCTTAACAGGGGACTCCTACAATGAGCAGTTCTTC,CASSLTGDSYNEQFF,TRBD1,-,TRBV7-9,TRBJ2-1
TGTGCCAGCAGCCCCTGGGACTTAAAAGAGACCCAGTACTTC,CASSPWDLKETQYF,-,-,TRBV7-2,TRBJ2-5
TGCGCCAGCAGCGCCGGGACAGACCGCAATCAGCCCCAGCATTTT,CASSAGTDRNQPQHF,TRBD1,-,TRBV5-1,TRBJ1-5
TGTGCCAGCAGCTTTACCGGGACTTCGCACAATGAGCAGTTCTTC,CASSFTGTSHNEQFF,-,few,TRBV5-4,TRBJ2-1
TGTGCCAGCAGCTTAACGGGGAAAGGCTACACCTTC,CASSLTGKGYTF,-,-,TRBV7-9,TRBJ1-2
TGTGCCAGCAGCTTGGGTGAGGCGAGCTATGGCTACACCTTC,CASSLGEASYGYTF,-,-,TRBV7-9,TRBJ1-2
TGTGCCAGCTCACCACAGTCGGGTGGAAATGGCTACACCTTC,CASSPQSGGNGYTF,-,-,TRBV18,TRBJ1-2
TGTGCCAGCAGTCCAAGACAGGGCTCCTATGGCTACACCTTC,CASSPRQGSYGYTF,TRBD1,-,TRBV6-4,TRBJ1-2
TGCGCCAGCAGCTCAGGGGACACCGGGGAGCTGTTTTTT,CASSSGDTGELFF,-,-,TRBV5-1,TRBJ2-2
TGTGCCAGCAGCACAGTTTCTAGCACAGATACGCAGTATTTT,CASSTVSSTDTQYF,-,-,TRBV9,TRBJ2-3
TGTGCCAGCTCAACATACGGGACTATCACAGATACGCAGTATTTT,CASSTYGTITDTQYF,TRBD2,few,TRBV18,TRBJ2-3
TGCGCCAGCAGCTTGATTTTGTTCTCAGCGAACTCCTACAATGAGCAGTTCTTC,CASSLILFSANSYNEQFF,-,-,TRBV5-1,TRBJ2-1
TGTGCCAGCAGTTTGGACAGGAACACTGAAGCTTTCTTT,CASSLDRNTEAFF,-,-,TRBV6-5,TRBJ1-1
TGTGCCAGCAGACTGGGACAGGAAGCTTTCTTT,CASRLGQEAFF,TRBD1,-,TRBV6-5,TRBJ1-1
TGTGCCAGCAGGCGCAGACTAGCGGGGGATCAAGAGACCCAGTACTTC,CASRRRLAGDQETQYF,TRBD2,-,TRBV2,TRBJ2-5